The 17 T cell receptor beta chains below come from one sample, sequenced in a study of shared clonotypes between healthy human individuals. Only CD45RO-negative cells positively selected for CCR7 counted as naive CD8 cells, so terminally differentiated effector memory CD45RA+ cells were excluded. Measured with immunoSEQ multiplex PCR; TCRdb has only the in-frame clones, and not every one. Of about 2.1 million clones in the sample, about 93% were seen once. Input material: naive CD8+ T cells from PBMCs. Source of these receptors: a man younger than 35 in good health. Some clones in this sample may be carry-over from other donors' samples.

Of note for this clone: Other DNA sequences in the sample encode the same CDR3. This rearrangement joins TRBV5-4 to TRBJ2-7, with D unclear. Trimming took off 2 bases at V and 2 bases at J, with 8 bases between the two ends. The CDR3 covers 13 residues. The germline V gene has CDR1 SGHNT and CDR2 YYREEE (reference sequence). CDR3 region: CASSLGRTYEQYF. Here the CDR3 DNA reads TGTGCCAGCAGCTTAGGCCGTACCTACGAGCAGTACTTC.

This chain joins TRBV7-9 and TRBJ2-3; D unresolved. CDR3 length: 16 amino acids. CDR1 SEHNR and CDR2 FQNEAQ come from the germline V gene (reference sequence). Trimming shortened V by 4 bases and J by 0 bases, and 14 bases separated the two germline ends. The CDR3 DNA is TGTGCCAGCAGCTCCCGCTATGGCGGTAGCACAGATACGCAGTATTTT. This encodes CASSSRYGGSTDTQYF.

The chain joins TRBV9 to TRBJ2-1; 12 bases are shared with TRBD2. The ends lost 4 bases at V and 7 bases at J; junction bases unmatched: 3. The CDR3 is 14 amino acids. Per germline, CDR1 SGDLS and CDR2 YYNGEE. The CDR3 here is CASSLGLAGNEQFF. The CDR3 DNA reads TGTGCCAGCAGCCTTGGACTAGCGGGGAATGAGCAGTTCTTC.

In the case of this clone: Other DNA sequences within the sample encode an identical CDR3. V gene TRBV29-1 combines with J gene TRBJ1-1, with 7 bases aligning to TRBD1. V shed 0 bases, J shed 5 bases, and the junction held 6 bases outside the gene matches. The CDR3 contains 14 residues. Per germline, CDR1 SQVTM and CDR2 ANQGSEA. The CDR3 is CSVEDRGGGTEAFF. The CDR3 nucleotides are TGCAGCGTTGAAGATCGAGGGGGCGGAACTGAAGCTTTCTTT.

This clone was recorded once. This chain uses TRBV5-1 with TRBJ2-1, with D uncertain. The CDR3 is 11 amino acids. V was shortened by 4 bases and J by 7 bases, with 6 bases between the two germline ends. CDR1 is SGHRS, CDR2 YFSETQ, per germline. The CDR3 DNA reads TGCGCCAGCAGCGGGCGGAATGAGCAGTTCTTC. Its protein is CASSGRNEQFF. The full variable domain, its missing parts supplied by reference TRBV5-1 and TRBJ2-1, is KAGVTQTPRYLIKTRGQQVTLSCSPISGHRSVSWYQQTPGQGLQFLFEYFSETQRNKGNFPGRFSGRQFSNSRSEMNVSTLELGDSALYLCASSGRNEQFFGPGTRLTVL.

Points on this clone: This same CDR3 is encoded by further DNA sequences in the sample. V is TRBV5-6 and J is TRBJ2-7; tentative D call: TRBD2 (5 bases). Germline values: CDR1 SGHDT, CDR2 YYEEEE. The CDR3 is 13 residues long. Trimming cost V 0 bases and J 4 bases, with 8 bases left between them. CDR3 protein: CASSLEGSYEQYF. CDR3 nucleotide sequence: TGTGCCAGCAGCTTGGAAGGGAGTTACGAGCAGTACTTC.

The CDR3 region is CASSPAPTGYGEQYF. The CDR3, as DNA: TGTGCCAGCAGCCCCGCCCCGACCGGTTACGGCGAGCAGTACTTC. The V call is TRBV13, the J call TRBJ2-7; D remains unclear. V was shortened by 5 bases and J by 6 bases, with 20 bases between the two germline ends. Germline loops: CDR1 PRHDT, CDR2 FYEKMQ (reference sequence). This CDR3 spans 15 amino acids.

V and J are TRBV4-1 and TRBJ2-1; tentatively, D is TRBD2 (6 bases). The CDR3 spans 17 residues. Germline CDR1 is MGHRA and CDR2 is YSYEKL. V was cut by 0 bases and J by 3 bases, with 15 bases left in between. CDR3 sequence reads: CASSQDPGRGRYNEQFF. The CDR3 nucleotides read TGCGCCAGCAGCCAAGATCCCGGGAGAGGACGCTACAATGAGCAGTTCTTC.

V is TRBV11-2 and J is TRBJ1-6; D may be TRBD1 (5 bases). The CDR3 totals 16 residues. V was shortened by 5 bases and J by 9 bases, with 20 bases between the two germline ends. The V gene's germline CDR1 is SGHAT and CDR2 FQNNGV. CDR3 in DNA: TGTGCCAGCAGCCTAAACATTCGGGGGATCGGTTCACCCCTCCACTTT. It yields the protein CASSLNIRGIGSPLHF.

The V call is TRBV29-1, the J call TRBJ2-1; 16 nucleotides line up with TRBD2. Germline CDR1 reads SQVTM; CDR2 reads ANQGSEA. CDR3 size: 17 residues. V shed 7 bases, J shed 3 bases, and the junction held 9 bases outside the gene matches. The CDR3 spells CSGAGTSGRADYNEQFF. CDR3 sequence (DNA): TGCAGCGGAGCCGGGACTAGCGGGAGGGCCGACTACAATGAGCAGTTCTTC.

DNA for the CDR3: TGTGCCAGCAGCCCAAACCACGCAACCCGCACCTACGAGCAGTACTTC. This translates into CASSPNHATRTYEQYF. The J gene is TRBJ2-7, the V gene TRBV7-2; D gene ambiguous. The V end lost 5 bases, the J end lost 2 bases, and 19 bases lay between the germline ends. The germline V gene has CDR1 SGHTA and CDR2 FQGNSA. This CDR3 is 16 amino acids long.

This rearrangement joins TRBV4-3 to TRBJ2-5; D is unclear. V dropped 1 base and J dropped 2 bases, with 8 bases sitting between them. Germline assignment: CDR1 LGHNA and CDR2 YSLEER. This CDR3 contains 14 residues. In DNA, the CDR3 is TGCGCCAGCAGCCAAGGGGTCAGACAAGAGACCCAGTACTTC. This translates into CASSQGVRQETQYF.

This clone was seen a single time. V is TRBV28 and J is TRBJ2-7, with 13 nucleotides matching TRBD2. The CDR3 has 18 residues. CDR1 and CDR2 (germline): MDHEN, SYDVKM. Trimming took 6 bases from V and 2 from J; bases not matched to a gene: 13. Written as DNA, the CDR3 is TGTGCCAGCAGCTCAACTGAACTAGCGGGAGGGCCTCCCTACGAGCAGTACTTC. It specifies CASSSTELAGGPPYEQYF.

As for this clone: This CDR3 is also generated by other DNA sequences in the sample. V usage is TRBV6-5 and J usage is TRBJ2-1, with no clear D. Germline V lookup: CDR1 MNHEY, CDR2 SVGAGI. The CDR3 is 16 amino acids. V lost 0 bases and J 2 bases, leaving 11 bases between the germline ends. The CDR3 sequence is CASSYSIGETYNEQFF. CDR3 DNA sequence: TGTGCCAGCAGTTACTCGATCGGAGAGACCTACAATGAGCAGTTCTTC.

The rearrangement uses TRBV7-7 and TRBJ2-5; D call uncertain. The J call may be faulty, since TRBJ2-7 better matches the DNA end. The CDR3 contains 13 residues. Germline V gene data show CDR1 as SSHAT and CDR2 as FNYEAQ (reference sequence). CDR3 sequence (DNA): TGTGCCAGCAGCTTAGACCCCTCCTACGAGCAGTACTTC. It encodes CASSLDPSYEQYF.

The chain links TRBV19 to TRBJ2-7; TRBD1 might be the D (6 bases). This CDR3 comprises 14 residues. Trimming took off 3 bases at V and 3 bases at J, with 12 bases between the two ends. Germline CDR1 LNHDA, CDR2 SQIVND (reference sequence). CDR3 sequence reads: CASSIGQGLYEQYF. The CDR3 coding sequence is TGTGCCAGTAGTATTGGGCAGGGGCTCTACGAGCAGTACTTC. The full variable domain, in which reference TRBV19 and TRBJ2-7 provide the parts outside the CDR3, is DGGITQSPKYLFRKEGQNVTLSCEQNLNHDAMYWYRQDPGQGLRLIYYSQIVNDFQKGDIAEGYSVSREKKESFPLTVTSAQKNPTAFYLCASSIGQGLYEQYFGPGTRLTVT.

This clone has a single count. The sample carries other DNA sequences with the same CDR3. CDR3 in DNA: TGTGCCAGCTCACGCACAGATACGCAGTATTTT. This translates into CASSRTDTQYF. The chain combines TRBV18 with TRBJ2-3; no clear D. The CDR3 consists of 11 residues. Germline CDR1 reads KGHSH; CDR2 reads LQKENI. Trimming removed 4 bases from V and 1 base from J, with 0 bases in between.